This TCR beta chain is drawn from a study of OX40 agonist ivuxolimab in advanced cancers. Trimming took 2 bases from V and 6 from J; bases not matched to a gene: 1. Germline lookup yields CDR1 MNHNY and CDR2 SVGAGI (reference sequence). The CDR3 covers 13 residues. This clone showed up just a few times. Method: immunoSEQ multiplex PCR; TCRdb's copy keeps in-frame clones and lacks some. Here the sample spans more than 65,000 clones, nearly 90% being singletons. The rearrangement joins TRBV6-6 to TRBJ2-7; 10 nucleotides align to TRBD1. This receptor was taken from an adult with an advanced solid tumor such as melanoma, head and neck, liver or kidney cancer. The sequences come from CD4+ or CD8+ T cells sorted from blood, collected in a trial of the OX40 agonist ivuxolimab. The CDR3 reads CASSYDRGREQYF. The DNA for the CDR3 is TGTGCCAGCAGTTACGACAGGGGGCGCGAGCAGTACTTC.